The sequence of this TCR beta chain was determined in a study of blood T cells in healthy people across ages (dated by TCRdb to between 2015 and 2016). Study-level background: In model experiments, template switching captured roughly one uniquely barcoded TCR beta cDNA molecule for every two T cells. Using the same blood draw, the study looked at two additional independent replicas of 1 million unique cDNA reads for two donors, one aged 18 to 30 and the other aged 80 or older. The donors were split into four age groups: young (average about 15 years), middle-aged (39), aged (62) and long-lived (under 85). To track age-related changes in TCR beta repertoire diversity, the study relied on deep sequencing normalized with unique cDNA molecular identifiers. To avoid experimental bias, donors of different ages were distributed randomly across sequencing lanes. What the authors observed across the whole study: Estimates of total diversity based on one million sequenced T cells were regarded as lower bounds and as underestimates. There was a strong correlation between observed TCR beta diversity and the percentage of naive T cells measured by flow cytometry. Because profiling used bulk unsorted PBMCs, naive and antigen-experienced compartments could not be compared conclusively. As age increased, observed TCR beta diversity per million T cells dropped in a roughly linear way, and a significant reduction was already evident by age around 41. The CMV infection status of donors was not known, potentially confounding age-related changes in expanded clonotypes. Compared with the aged group, the long-lived group had more naive CD4+ T cells, fewer expanded clones and increased TCR diversity, suggesting age selection.

Systemically healthy Caucasian individuals from Russia, some 38 in total and aged roughly 6 to 90 years, were included as donors. Roughly 10 milliliters of peripheral blood were drawn from each donor into EDTA-treated Vacutainer tubes. Ficoll-Paque density-gradient centrifugation was used to isolate PBMCs, with at least 6.5 million per sample. Trizol reagent was used to extract total RNA from the PBMCs, yielding at least 6 micrograms per sample. Naive CD45RAhigh/CD27high T cell percentages were measured by flow cytometry on a PBMC aliquot from every donor. The CDR3 starts with the cysteine, ends with the phenylalanine, and has 15 residues. The only DNA kept is the CDR3, 45 bases in frame from the first base. The V end gives up 6 bases and the J end 5 bases, leaving 6 bases in the junction not matched to a gene. The germline V gene yields MDHEN for CDR1 and SYDVKM for CDR2. Turning to this clonotype: Its antigen remains undetermined. Per-base qualities were not stored, and no clone one base away is much larger.

Receptor libraries were prepared by 5' RACE. The sequencing machine was an Illumina HiSeq 2500. The second PCR ran for roughly 6 to 11 cycles and used a J-beta primer mix along with a sample-barcoded 5' primer. Each TCR beta cDNA molecule received a unique molecular identifier from a template-switch 5' adaptor carrying 12 random nucleotides. At least 2.5 million CDR3-containing paired-end reads were obtained from each sample. The Mint cDNA synthesis kit, primed by a TRBC-specific oligonucleotide, was used to synthesize first-strand cDNA from all RNA. Following uracil-DNA glycosylase treatment, a first 18-cycle PCR with universal primers M1SS and BC2_uni_R was performed on all cDNA. As for the original processing: For normalization, 1 million high-quality reads, each with a distinct molecular identifier, were randomly selected from each sample. Instead of being binned into consensus sequences, reads that shared molecular identifiers were thrown out. MiTCR, set to a Q25 quality threshold and the strictest error-elimination algorithm, was used for CDR3 identification, clonotype clustering and error correction. A nonparametric unseen species model with Euler transformation was used to estimate a lower bound on total TCR beta diversity. TCRdb trimmed public reads at Q25 via fastp, called clones via MiXCR and kept in-frame beta chains. Under each unique CDR3 protein, matching rows form one entry showing the most common genes and DNA. TCRdb, rather than the study authors, made the V and J calls. The sample table shows about 1.6 million distinct CDR3 sequences, and 30% to 35% are seen once. The ten largest account for 10% to 12% of the sample.

The material sequenced was blood. The chain uses TRBV28 and TRBJ1-6; TRBD1 agrees with 8 junctional bases. The source is a woman aged 25 to 45 in good health. The DNA sequence reads TGTGCCAGCAGCCCTGCGGGACAGGATAATTCACCCCTCCACTTT. It translates as CASSPAGQDNSPLHF.